These T cell receptor beta chains were read from a single sample in a study of OX40 agonist ivuxolimab in advanced cancers. Repertoires were generated with immunoSEQ multiplex PCR, while TCRdb's copy carries only in-frame clones and drops some. In the table there are 70,000 to 95,000 clones, approximately 90% of which are singletons. This specimen consisted of CD4+ or CD8+ T cells sorted from blood, obtained in a trial of the OX40 agonist ivuxolimab. These receptors were obtained from an adult with an advanced solid tumor such as melanoma, head and neck, liver or kidney cancer. Both conserved end residues are part of each CDR3. D genes are given only for firm matches. Rows may omit the clone size; those that give it use once, few, many or a size class.

V	J	size	D	DNA	CDR3
TRBV29-1	TRBJ2-7	NA	NA	TGCAGCGTTGCCCGTGACAGAAACTACGAGCAGTACTTC	CSVARDRNYEQYF
TRBV7-2	TRBJ2-5	NA	NA	TGTGCCAGCAGCTTAGCGTGGGTAACGGAGGAGGAGACCCAGTACTTC	CASSLAWVTEEETQYF
TRBV29-1	TRBJ1-2	NA	TRBD1	TGCAGCGTACCAACAGGGGGCTATGGCTACACCTTC	CSVPTGGYGYTF
TRBV5-4	TRBJ2-6	NA	TRBD2	TGTGCCAGCCACCGGGGGGGGAGAAGCTCTGGGGCCAACGTCCTGACTTTC	CASHRGGRSSGANVLTF
TRBV5-5	TRBJ1-1	once	NA	TGTGCCAGCAGCTTGTTTGGGATGGTGAACACTGAAGCTTTCTTT	CASSLFGMVNTEAFF
TRBV5-1	TRBJ2-1	NA	NA	TGCGCCAGCAGCTTGGAGATGGGCGATGAGCGGTTCTTC	CASSLEMGDERFF
TRBV6-6	TRBJ1-4	NA	NA	TGTGCCAGCAGTTACGGGCAGCAAAATGAAAAACTGTTTTTT	CASSYGQQNEKLFF
TRBV2	TRBJ2-2	NA	NA	TGTGCCAGCAGTTACCACACCGGGGAGCTGTTTTTT	CASSYHTGELFF
TRBV6-5	TRBJ2-7	NA	TRBD2	TGTGCCAGCAGTCGCGGGAGGGCCGGAACCTACGAGCAGTACTTC	CASSRGRAGTYEQYF
TRBV6-6	TRBJ2-3	NA	NA	TGTGCCAGCACTGGCGGGATTGAAAACACAGATACGCAGTATTTT	CASTGGIENTDTQYF
TRBV9	TRBJ2-1	NA	NA	TGTGCCAGCAGCGTAGCTGAGCTCAATGAGCAGTTCTTC	CASSVAELNEQFF
TRBV4-3	TRBJ1-1	few	NA	TGCGCCAGCAGCCAGTCAAAGGTTCGGGGCACAGAAGCTTTCTTT	CASSQSKVRGTEAFF
TRBV6-6	TRBJ1-6	NA	NA	TGTGCCAGCACTGCCCAGGGGAATAAGGCTTCACCCCTCCACTTT	CASTAQGNKASPLHF
TRBV4-2	TRBJ2-5	NA	TRBD1	TGTGCCAGCAGCCAAGACAGGGGGCACGGTGGGGAGACCCAGTACTTC	CASSQDRGHGGETQYF
TRBV7-2	TRBJ2-3	NA	NA	TGTGCCAGCAGCTTACTCCAGGGGAGCACAGATACGCAGTATTTT	CASSLLQGSTDTQYF
TRBV6-5	TRBJ2-7	NA	NA	TGTGCCAGCAGTTCGGCGGGGGCTGGCTCCTACGAGCAGTACTTC	CASSSAGAGSYEQYF
TRBV28	TRBJ2-2	NA	NA	TGTGCCAGCACCCTCGACGGCGAAACCGGGGAGCTGTTTTTT	CASTLDGETGELFF
TRBV7-7	TRBJ1-2	NA	TRBD1	TGTGCTAGCAGCTCGGACAGGGAACATGGCTACACCTTC	CASSSDREHGYTF
TRBV5-6	TRBJ2-7	NA	NA	TGTGCCAGCAGCACCGGAGTCCAATCTGACGAGCAGTACTTC	CASSTGVQSDEQYF
TRBV7-2	TRBJ1-1	few	NA	TGTGCCAGCAGCTCCTATCGACGGACGGGAACGAACACTGAAGCTTTCTTT	CASSSYRRTGTNTEAFF
TRBV7-9	TRBJ1-1	NA	TRBD1	TGTGCCAGCAGCCCTTCGGACAGGTTGAACACTGAAGCTTTCTTT	CASSPSDRLNTEAFF
TRBV28	TRBJ2-5	NA	TRBD1	TGTGCCAGCAGCCGGACAGGGCTGGAGACCCAGTACTTC	CASSRTGLETQYF
TRBV7-2	TRBJ1-2	once	NA	TGTGCCAGCAGCAGGGACGACTATGGCTACACCTTC	CASSRDDYGYTF
TRBV18	TRBJ2-5	NA	NA	TGTGCCAGCTCACCATCACCTAGACGGGAGACCCAGTACTTC	CASSPSPRRETQYF
TRBV7-9	TRBJ1-1	NA	NA	TGTGCCAGCAGCTTAGCACAAAACACTGAAGCTTTCTTT	CASSLAQNTEAFF
TRBV28	TRBJ1-2	NA	TRBD1	TGTGCCAGCAGGGACTCCGGGACAGGGAATGGCTACACCTTC	CASRDSGTGNGYTF
TRBV30	TRBJ2-3	NA	TRBD1	TGTGCCTGGAGTGTAGGGACAGGGGTCACAGATACGCAGTATTTT	CAWSVGTGVTDTQYF
TRBV6-5	TRBJ1-5	once	NA	TGTGCCAGCAGGGACGACAGAAATCAGCCCCAGCATTTT	CASRDDRNQPQHF
TRBV12-5	TRBJ1-2	NA	NA	TGTGCTAGTGGTTTGGTCGGCGGAAGCTATGGCTACACCTTC	CASGLVGGSYGYTF
TRBV5-4	TRBJ2-3	NA	NA	TGTGCCAGCAGCTTGGGAGGGCAGGTCGCAGATACGCAGTATTTT	CASSLGGQVADTQYF
TRBV6-1	TRBJ1-5	NA	NA	TGTGCCAGCTCCAACAGGGCTAGCAATCAGCCCCAGCATTTT	CASSNRASNQPQHF
TRBV7-9	TRBJ2-1	NA	NA	TGTGCCAGCCGCCTCGGGGGATCCTACAATGAGCAGTTCTTC	CASRLGGSYNEQFF